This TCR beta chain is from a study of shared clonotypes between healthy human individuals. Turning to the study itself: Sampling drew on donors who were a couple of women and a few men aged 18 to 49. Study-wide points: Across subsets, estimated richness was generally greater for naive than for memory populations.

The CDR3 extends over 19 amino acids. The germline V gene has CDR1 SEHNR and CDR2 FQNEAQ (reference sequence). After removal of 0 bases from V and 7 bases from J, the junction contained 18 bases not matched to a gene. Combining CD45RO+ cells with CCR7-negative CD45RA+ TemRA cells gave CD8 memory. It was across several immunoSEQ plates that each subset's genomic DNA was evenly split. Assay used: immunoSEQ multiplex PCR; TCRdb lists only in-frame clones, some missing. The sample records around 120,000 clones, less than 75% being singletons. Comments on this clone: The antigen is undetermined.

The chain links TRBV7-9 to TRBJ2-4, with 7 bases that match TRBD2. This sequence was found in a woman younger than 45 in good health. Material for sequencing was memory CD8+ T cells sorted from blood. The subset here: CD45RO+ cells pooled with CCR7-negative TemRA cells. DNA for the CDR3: TGTGCCAGCAGCTTAGCCCTAGCGGTTAGAATGGTACCCGATAACATTCAGTACTTC. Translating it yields CASSLALAVRMVPDNIQYF.